This TCR beta chain was recovered during a study of blood T cell repertoires in COVID-19. On the study more broadly: The United States, Italy and Spain provided the acute and convalescent COVID-19 samples. The cDNA or gDNA used as material had been derived from T cells, B-cell-depleted T cells, or PBMCs.

This clone was seen just once. Trimming cost V 0 bases and J 2 bases, with 8 bases left between them. The CDR3 spans 14 residues. Germline assignment: CDR1 SGHNT and CDR2 YYREEE (reference sequence). Original methodology: For nucleated cells, counts were estimated from reference gene primer amplification. Repertoires were generated with immunoSEQ multiplex PCR, while TCRdb's copy carries only in-frame clones and drops some. V, J and clone size were drawn from that table, and D and trimming were deduced from the DNA. This table holds 20,000 to 25,000 clones, about 86% found once. The rearrangement links TRBV5-4 to TRBJ1-2; no reliable D call. The clonotype originates from a human donor with acute or convalescent COVID-19. The donor label of this sample is uncertain. Specimen: peripheral blood. CDR3 residues: CASSLVGLNYGYTF. The CDR3 coding sequence is TGTGCCAGCAGCTTGGTCGGGTTGAACTATGGCTACACCTTC. Complete variable domain (other parts from reference TRBV5-4 and TRBJ1-2): ETGVTQSPTHLIKTRGQQVTLRCSSQSGHNTVSWYQQALGQGPQFIFQYYREEENGRGNFPPRFSGLQFPNYSSELNVNALELDDSALYLCASSLVGLNYGYTFGSGTRLTVV.